This TCR beta chain was captured by sequencing in a study of blood T cell repertoires in COVID-19. Looking at the study overall: Specimens from acute and convalescent COVID-19 originated in the United States, Italy and Spain. In each case, the material was cDNA or gDNA derived from T cells, B-cell-depleted T cells, or PBMCs.

V was trimmed by 8 bases and J by 2 bases, leaving 14 bases between them. Germline CDR1 reads PRHDT; CDR2 reads FYEKMQ (reference sequence). The CDR3 is 14 amino acids. As processed by the authors: Amplifying reference gene primers gave estimates of nucleated cell counts. Only in-frame clones appear in the TCRdb table, and some are missing; sequencing was by immunoSEQ multiplex PCR. V, J and clone size are those of that table, while D and trimming were read from the DNA. The table has some 61,000 clones, more than 80% seen once. Input material: peripheral blood. This sequence joins TRBV13 and TRBJ2-3; tentatively, D is TRBD1 (6 bases). The clonotype comes from a man between 25 and 39 years old with acute or convalescent COVID-19. CDR3 sequence reads: CASLAGANTDTQYF. As DNA, the CDR3 is TGTGCCAGCTTGGCAGGGGCGAACACAGATACGCAGTATTTT. Based on the CDR3 plus reference TRBV13 and TRBJ2-3, the full variable domain is AAGVIQSPRHLIKEKRETATLKCYPIPRHDTVYWYQQGPGQDPQFLISFYEKMQSDKGSIPDRFSAQQFSDYHSELNMSSLELGDSALYFCASLAGANTDTQYFGPGTRLTVL.